A selection of T cell receptor beta chains follows, all from one sample in a study of blood T cells in healthy people across ages. MiXCR, run by TCRdb on the 5' RACE reads, gives a single entry per CDR3 protein. The table lists some 1.5 million distinct CDR3 sequences, 42% of them singletons. Input material: blood. The receptor set was obtained from a woman in her late teens or twenties in good health. The conserved cysteine and the conserved F or W are not part of the CDR3 here.

V gene	J gene	CDR3 protein
TRBV20-1	TRBJ2-4	SARTGSIAKNIQY
TRBV7-2	TRBJ2-5	ASSRGPRVETQY
TRBV6-2/TRBV6-3	TRBJ2-1	ASTSYTARNEQF
TRBV27	TRBJ2-7	ASSSQMGRGAYEQY
TRBV3-1	TRBJ2-3	ASSSYRAGGLTDTQY
TRBV10-3	TRBJ2-1	AISEREGEQF
TRBV3-1	TRBJ1-1	ASSPLGKGEAF
TRBV12-3/TRBV12-4	TRBJ1-4	ASRSRQGKNEKLF
TRBV12-3/TRBV12-4	TRBJ2-3	ASSPRTYSTDTQY
TRBV29-1	TRBJ2-7	SVVFRGSKRYEQY
TRBV4-1	TRBJ2-1	ASSQTSSRRASSYNEQF
TRBV5-6	TRBJ1-5	ASSLFATYNQPQH
TRBV4-2	TRBJ2-1	ASSQVSYFGGSNINEQF
TRBV6-2/TRBV6-3	TRBJ2-7	ASSRRGETYEQY
TRBV7-9	TRBJ1-1	ASSLWSQEGF
TRBV19	TRBJ2-7	ASSINSYYEQY
TRBV20-1	TRBJ2-4	SARGRVTLAKNIQY
TRBV2	TRBJ2-2	ASNQGLAGGGELF
TRBV15	TRBJ1-1	ATSRVDKNTEAF
TRBV19	TRBJ2-3	ASSIGMVRSTDTQY
TRBV7-2	-	ASSLPPPQGGYEQY
TRBV10-1	TRBJ2-1	ASSDLAGEYNEQF
TRBV18	TRBJ1-2	ASSPIEGYGYT
TRBV10-3	TRBJ2-3	ASGGSYTDTQY
TRBV24-1	TRBJ2-3	ATRDVKSTGPLY
TRBV12-3/TRBV12-4	TRBJ2-1	ASSQHRVHEQF
TRBV10-3	TRBJ1-4	AISDLGLGGADEKLF
TRBV9	TRBJ1-1	ASSVATAGLTEAF
TRBV27	TRBJ2-1	ASSLRARLNEQF
TRBV20-1	TRBJ2-5	SAREQGLADQETQY
TRBV4-3	TRBJ2-2	ASSQDRALLPTGELF
TRBV25-1	TRBJ2-7	ASSESGLQGATPYERY
TRBV28	TRBJ2-2	ASSLYGTYTGELF
TRBV6-2/TRBV6-3	TRBJ2-1	ASSSTGGTYNEQF
TRBV6-5	TRBJ1-5	ASSYSGSHQPQH
TRBV20-1	TRBJ2-7	SVLSGTPTYEQY
TRBV7-8	TRBJ1-5	ASSLARQDNQPQH
TRBV5-1	TRBJ2-2	ASSLSGSTGELF